A single sample is the source of the 25 T cell receptor beta chains below, sequenced in a study of control samples from healthy donors and cancer patients (dated by TCRdb to between 2020 and 2021). The library was produced with the immunoSEQ multiplex PCR assay. TCRdb retrieved this table from immuneACCESS and kept in-frame rearrangements only. Not all clones are present; in checked studies, unresolved V genes account for under half, and no reason is known for the remainder. A total of 400,000 to 500,000 clones appear in this sample, around nine tenths of them only once. The ten largest clones take up around 6.8% of the sample. The material sequenced was PBMCs. The receptors were gathered from a middle-aged man with head and neck cancer.

This rearrangement joins TRBV5-1 to TRBJ2-5, with TRBD2 matching 7 bases. Per the germline V gene, CDR1 is SGHRS and CDR2 is YFSETQ. The trim removed 4 bases at V and 2 bases at J, leaving 8 bases unmatched. The CDR3 has 15 residues. This CDR3 reads CASSLGPSGQETQYF. CDR3 DNA sequence: TGCGCCAGCAGCCTAGGGCCTAGCGGACAAGAGACCCAGTACTTC.

This chain uses TRBV2 with TRBJ1-3, with D maybe TRBD1 (5 bases). This CDR3 contains 11 residues. Looked up from germline, CDR1 is SNHLY and CDR2 is FYNNEI. V lost 11 bases and J lost 8, with 13 bases in between. The CDR3 reads CASAGAYTIYF. CDR3 DNA sequence: TGTGCCTCCGCCGGGGCCTACACCATATATTTT.

The chain joins TRBV29-1 to TRBJ1-1; 11 bases align to TRBD1. Losses at the gene ends were 7 bases for V and 1 base for J; bases not matched to a gene: 5. Per the germline V gene, CDR1 is SQVTM and CDR2 is ANQGSEA. The CDR3 spans 14 residues. CDR3 region: CSAHGTGGNTEAFF. In nucleotides, the CDR3 is TGCAGCGCACACGGGACAGGGGGGAACACTGAAGCTTTCTTT.

This rearrangement joins TRBV9 to TRBJ2-7; 14 bases are shared with TRBD2. Germline CDR1 SGDLS, CDR2 YYNGEE. The CDR3 sequence is 18 residues long. J was trimmed by 1 base and V by 3 bases; bases with no gene match: 9. CDR3 DNA sequence: TGTGCCAGCAGCGATGGACTAGCGGGAGGCCGTCCTTCCTACGAGCAGTACTTC. Translating gives CASSDGLAGGRPSYEQYF.

The J gene is TRBJ1-2, the V gene TRBV19; D unclear. The CDR3 covers 17 residues. V gave up 5 bases and J gave up 0 bases, with 19 bases separating them. Germline values: CDR1 LNHDA, CDR2 SQIVND (reference sequence). The DNA for the CDR3 is TGTGCCAGTAGTTTCGACCGCGGGAGCGTCGCTAACTATGGCTACACCTTC. Residues: CASSFDRGSVANYGYTF.

This chain connects TRBV18 to TRBJ1-1; possible D gene TRBD1, 6 bases. CDR1 KGHSH and CDR2 LQKENI come from the germline V gene. V gave up 2 bases and J gave up 6 bases, with 22 bases separating them. CDR3 length equals 17 residues. CDR3 DNA: TGTGCCAGCTCACCAGTCGGGGGGGCCCCTCCGTTGGCTGAAGCTTTCTTT. Translating it yields CASSPVGGAPPLAEAFF. The entire variable domain, with the rest obtained from reference TRBV18 and TRBJ1-1, is as follows: NAGVMQNPRHLVRRRGQEARLRCSPMKGHSHVYWYRQLPEEGLKFMVYLQKENIIDESGMPKERFSAEFPKEGPSILRIQQVVRGDSAAYFCASSPVGGAPPLAEAFFGQGTRLTVV.

The chain has TRBV2 and TRBJ2-2, with 10 nucleotides matching TRBD2. Looked up from germline, CDR1 is SNHLY and CDR2 is FYNNEI. The length of the CDR3 is 17 residues. Trimming at V came to 7 bases and at J to 3 bases, leaving 11 bases not matched to a gene. The CDR3: CASNLSPSGSDTGELFF. The CDR3, as DNA: TGTGCCAGCAATCTGAGCCCTAGCGGGAGTGACACCGGGGAGCTGTTTTTT. The whole variable domain, remainder taken from reference TRBV2 and TRBJ2-2, is EPEVTQTPSHQVTQMGQEVILRCVPISNHLYFYWYRQILGQKVEFLVSFYNNEISEKSEIFDDQFSVERPDGSNFTLKIRSTKLEDSAMYFCASNLSPSGSDTGELFFGEGSRLTVL.

This rearrangement joins TRBV5-1 to TRBJ2-2; 8 nucleotides line up with TRBD2. The junction had 12 bases not matched to a gene; V was cut back by 7 bases and J by 7 bases. The CDR3 runs 15 residues. CDR1 SGHRS and CDR2 YFSETQ come from the germline V gene. The CDR3 region has the DNA TGCGCCAGCTTCTATACGGCGGGAGGTATCGGGGAGCTGTTTTTT. Translated, it gives CASFYTAGGIGELFF.

This rearrangement joins TRBV10-3 to TRBJ1-1; D gene ambiguous. Per the germline V gene, CDR1 is ENHRY and CDR2 is SYGVKD. V was pared by 0 bases and J by 3 bases, with 8 bases between. This CDR3 is 14 amino acids long. CDR3 amino acids: CAISESGQYTEAFF. For the CDR3, the DNA is TGTGCCATCAGTGAGTCTGGGCAGTACACTGAAGCTTTCTTT.

This clone was detected once. The V and J genes are TRBV6-5 and TRBJ2-7; D possibly matches TRBD1 or TRBD2 (5 bases each). Per the germline V gene, CDR1 is MNHEY and CDR2 is SVGAGI. There are 14 residues in the CDR3. Trimming left V 8 bases short and J 5 bases short, with 19 bases between. CDR3 nucleotides: TGTGCCAGCCGCAAACCGGGACCCATCGACGAGCAGTACTTC. Its protein product is CASRKPGPIDEQYF.

This rearrangement joins TRBV7-2 to TRBJ1-6; D unclear. The germline gives CDR1 SGHTA, CDR2 FQGNSA. Trimming pared 4 bases from V and 10 bases from J, leaving 8 bases between. The length of the CDR3 is 12 residues. The CDR3 sequence is CASSSARSPLHF. The CDR3, as DNA: TGTGCCAGCAGCTCAGCTCGGTCACCCCTCCACTTT.

The chain recombines TRBV5-6 with TRBJ2-2, with 8 bases matching TRBD1. From germline, CDR1 is SGHDT and CDR2 YYEEEE. The junction had 6 bases not matched to a gene; V was cut back by 4 bases and J by 1 base. This CDR3 has 16 residues. The chain's CDR3 is CASSIRTGWNTGELFF. As DNA, the CDR3 is TGTGCCAGCAGCATTAGGACAGGGTGGAACACCGGGGAGCTGTTTTTT.

The chain combines TRBV11-3 with TRBJ2-7; 12 nucleotides line up with TRBD2. From germline, CDR1 is SGHNT and CDR2 YENEEA. The CDR3 totals 14 residues. With V trimmed by 5 bases and J by 6 bases, 5 bases remained unmatched. The CDR3 sequence is CASSPSGRVGEQYF. The CDR3 DNA is TGTGCCAGCAGCCCTAGCGGGAGGGTGGGCGAGCAGTACTTC. Filled out from reference TRBV11-3 and TRBJ2-7, the complete variable domain reads EAGVVQSPRYKIIEKKQPVAFWCNPISGHNTLYWYLQNLGQGPELLIRYENEEAVDDSQLPKDRFSAERLKGVDSTLKIQPAELGDSAVYLCASSPSGRVGEQYFGPGTRLTVT.

The chain joins TRBV19 to TRBJ2-3; D gene ambiguous. Trimming removed 7 bases at V and 0 bases at J, with 14 bases between. From germline, CDR1 is LNHDA and CDR2 SQIVND (reference sequence). This CDR3 has 15 residues. The DNA of the CDR3 is TGTGCCAGTACAATGGCTCACTTCAGCACAGATACGCAGTATTTT. This sequence encodes CASTMAHFSTDTQYF.

This clone was seen once. At one end, the junction sequence differs from germline, possibly due to a read error. The V call is TRBV12-5, the J call TRBJ2-5, with a tentative D call TRBD2 (5 bases). The CDR3 has 12 amino acids. Germline values: CDR1 LGHNT, CDR2 FRNRAP. In DNA, the CDR3 is TGTGCTAGTGGTTTGGTAGGCCGCGGGCAGAACTTC. Translation gives CASGLVGRGQNF.

This chain joins TRBV10-3 and TRBJ1-1; 7 bases agree with TRBD1. The germline V gene encodes CDR1 ENHRY and CDR2 SYGVKD. J lost 10 bases, V lost 4 bases, and 6 bases had no gene match. The CDR3 totals 12 residues. CDR3 region: CAISGSRTGAFF. The CDR3, as DNA: TGTGCCATCAGTGGGTCCCGGACAGGAGCTTTCTTT.

The chain combines TRBV15 with TRBJ2-3; TRBD2 aligns across 12 bases. Per the germline V gene, CDR1 is LNHNV and CDR2 is YYDKDF (reference sequence). This CDR3 comprises 16 residues. Trimming cost V 1 base and J 6 bases; bases outside gene matches: 5. Here the CDR3 reads CATSRGASGGVDTQYF. In DNA, the CDR3 is TGTGCCACCAGCAGAGGGGCTAGCGGGGGGGTGGATACGCAGTATTTT.

This clone was recorded a few times. J is TRBJ2-7 and V is TRBV29-1; D not certain. V lost 4 bases to trimming and J lost 5 bases, with 15 bases between them. The germline gives CDR1 SQVTM, CDR2 ANQGSEA. CDR3 size: 13 residues. The CDR3 sequence: CSVGGRRLNEQYF. Here the CDR3 DNA reads TGCAGCGTTGGAGGTCGTCGCCTCAACGAGCAGTACTTC.

The rearrangement links TRBV11-2 to TRBJ2-5; 9 nucleotides line up with TRBD1. This CDR3 is 15 amino acids long. V lost 5 bases, J lost 1 base, and 5 bases stayed unmatched. Germline-derived CDR1 and CDR2 are SGHAT and FQNNGV. The DNA of the CDR3 is TGTGCCAGCAGCGGGGGACAGGGACCCCAAGAGACCCAGTACTTC. It specifies CASSGGQGPQETQYF.

The rearrangement uses TRBV28 and TRBJ1-5; D remains unclear. Deletions cut 5 bases from V and 3 bases from J, with 11 bases between. Germline CDR1 and CDR2: MDHEN and SYDVKM. The CDR3 runs 14 residues. The CDR3 is CASSTPIVNQPQHF. In DNA form, the CDR3 reads TGTGCCAGCAGTACCCCGATCGTCAATCAGCCCCAGCATTTT.

The V gene is TRBV30, the J gene TRBJ2-7; D is uncertain. CDR1 is GTSNPN, CDR2 SVGIG, per germline (reference sequence). Trimming took 3 bases from V and 5 from J, leaving 17 bases between them. CDR3 length: 14 amino acids. In DNA form, the CDR3 reads TGTGCCTGGAGACCGCGGACGCCACCGAACGAGCAGTACTTC. This sequence encodes CAWRPRTPPNEQYF.

V usage is TRBV10-3 and J usage is TRBJ2-7, with a tentative D call TRBD1 (5 bases). The CDR3 is 16 residues long. Trimming took 3 bases from V and 6 from J, leaving 21 bases between them. Per germline, CDR1 ENHRY and CDR2 SYGVKD. This chain's CDR3 is CAISDPVRASQGEQYF. CDR3 nucleotides: TGTGCCATCAGTGACCCAGTTCGGGCCTCCCAGGGCGAGCAGTACTTC.

The rearrangement joins TRBV5-1 to TRBJ2-7; D unclear. Trimming took off 0 bases at V and 0 bases at J, with 16 bases between the two ends. This CDR3 region has 17 residues. Per the germline V gene, CDR1 is SGHRS and CDR2 is YFSETQ. The CDR3 region is CASSLARGTVSSYEQYF. For the CDR3, the DNA is TGCGCCAGCAGCTTGGCTCGAGGAACGGTAAGCTCCTACGAGCAGTACTTC.

This sequence joins TRBV12-3 or TRBV12-4 and TRBJ1-2, with D possibly being TRBD1 (6 bases). V lost 4 bases, J lost 6 bases, and 12 bases lay in between. The CDR3 sequence is 13 residues long. CDR3 sequence: CASSSPTGNGYTF. DNA of the CDR3: TGTGCCAGCAGTTCCCCGACAGGAAATGGCTACACCTTC.

The chain combines TRBV5-1 with TRBJ2-4, with 9 bases that match TRBD1. V trimming: 4 bases; J trimming: 11 bases; junction bases outside the gene matches: 4. From germline, CDR1 is SGHRS and CDR2 YFSETQ. The CDR3 length is 12 residues. CDR3 bases: TGCGCCAGCAGCCGTGACAGGGGGTTTCAGTACTTC. It yields the protein CASSRDRGFQYF. The full variable domain, with the rest looked up from reference TRBV5-1 and TRBJ2-4, is KAGVTQTPRYLIKTRGQQVTLSCSPISGHRSVSWYQQTPGQGLQFLFEYFSETQRNKGNFPGRFSGRQFSNSRSEMNVSTLELGDSALYLCASSRDRGFQYFGAGTRLSVL.